This record looks at one T cell receptor beta chain sequence and its context. The record originates from a study of cytomegalovirus exposure and HLA in healthy donors. Each donor was healthy, and each was a bone marrow donor. The PCR used 60 Vbeta and 13 Jbeta primers. Sequenced by immunoSEQ multiplex PCR; TCRdb stores in-frame clones only, minus some. The sample consists of 150,000 to 200,000 clones, 60% to 80% of them appearing once. The sample comprised PBMCs. The receptor comes from a man between 45 and 60 years old in good health and CMV-seropositive.

In DNA, the CDR3 is TGTGCCAGCAGTTCCCTCGACTCGGGTGAGACCCAGTACTTC. The encoded protein is CASSSLDSGETQYF. The V call is TRBV6-5, the J call TRBJ2-5, with D uncertain. The germline gives CDR1 MNHEY, CDR2 SVGAGI. V was trimmed by 4 bases and J by 5 bases, leaving 14 bases between them. The CDR3 runs 14 residues.